Below, 29 T cell receptor beta chains from the same sample are listed, as sequenced in a study of vaccination and CD4 T cells after COVID-19. Antigens of these TCRs are unknown. Treatment given: roughly ten-day PBMC culture with coronavirus spike peptide pools or control peptides (ViraFEST assay). Before the COVID-19 pandemic (2011-2018), CD4+ T cells were obtained from the unexposed donor. Sequenced with the Oncomine TCR Beta short-read assay was DNA taken from cultured CD4+ T cells. Researchers extracted genomic DNA from CD4+ T cells that had been cultured. Each CDR3 protein is one row after TCRdb ran MiXCR on the PCR reads. The sample holds about 12,000 distinct CDR3 sequences, about 40% seen once. Sequencing input: CD4+ T cells from blood, cultured in vitro. The receptors here all came from a human donor in good health.

This rearrangement joins TRBV20-1 to TRBJ2-7, with 8 bases lining up with TRBD2. The CDR3 has 16 residues. Trimming at V came to 0 bases and at J to 1 base, leaving 8 bases not matched to a gene. CDR1 is DFQATT, CDR2 SNEGSKA, per germline (reference sequence). The CDR3 is CSARDISGRGSYEQYF. CDR3 in DNA: TGCAGTGCTAGAGACATAAGCGGGAGAGGTTCCTACGAGCAGTACTTC.

CDR3 sequence: CASSLQGSSYNSPLHF. CDR3 DNA sequence: TGTGCCAGCAGTTTGCAGGGGTCCTCCTATAATTCACCCCTCCACTTT. The chain uses TRBV28 and TRBJ1-6; D perhaps matches TRBD1 (6 bases). Germline V CDR1 and CDR2: MDHEN, SYDVKM. V was trimmed by 3 bases and J by 0 bases, leaving 9 bases between them. The CDR3 loop spans 16 amino acids.

The rearrangement joins TRBV20-1 to TRBJ2-2; D unclear. The CDR3 sequence is 14 residues long. CDR1 and CDR2 from the germline V gene are DFQATT and SNEGSKA (reference sequence). V was shortened by 3 bases and J by 0 bases, with 8 bases between the two germline ends. The CDR3 nucleotides read TGCAGTGCTAGTCACTCTTCGAACACCGGGGAGCTGTTTTTT. It specifies CSASHSSNTGELFF.

This clonotype has just a few counts. The V call is TRBV6-2 or TRBV6-3, the J call TRBJ1-2; D may be TRBD1 (6 bases). Deletions cut 6 bases from V and 8 bases from J, with 16 bases between. The germline CDR1 and CDR2 sequences are MNHEY and SVGEGT. The CDR3 loop spans 13 amino acids. For the CDR3, the DNA is TGTGCCAGCAGCCCTACAGGGTTAAGGGGCTACACCTTC. Amino acids: CASSPTGLRGYTF.

V gene TRBV6-4 combines with J gene TRBJ2-1; possibly TRBD1 for D (6 bases). The CDR3 is made up of 13 amino acids. V lost 2 bases and J lost 4, with 6 bases in between. Looked up from germline, CDR1 is MRHNA and CDR2 is SNTAGT. The DNA for the CDR3 is TGTGCCAGCAGTGACGGGACATACAATGAGCAGTTCTTC. Translation gives CASSDGTYNEQFF.

This clonotype was detected a few times. The gene calls are TRBV19 and TRBJ1-1; D gene uncertain. Between the trimmed V and J ends, which lost 3 bases and 0 bases, there was a span of 5 bases. Looked up from germline, CDR1 is LNHDA and CDR2 is SQIVND (reference sequence). The CDR3 runs 13 residues. The CDR3 loop is CASSMILNTEAFF. Here the CDR3 DNA reads TGTGCCAGTAGTATGATCCTGAACACTGAAGCTTTCTTT.

The V gene is TRBV21-1, the J gene TRBJ2-1; the table's D call, TRBD1, was not checked against the DNA. TRBV21-1 is recorded as a pseudogene. The CDR3 loop spans 23 amino acids. CDR3 nucleotide sequence: TGTGCCAGCGGCAAAGCTAAGGTGGTGCGGACTGGGGGGGGGCCTGAAAACTACAATGAGCAGTTCTTC. This gives the protein CASGKAKVVRTGGGPENYNEQFF.

The rearrangement uses TRBV5-1 and TRBJ1-6; possible D gene TRBD1, 5 bases. The germline CDR1 and CDR2 sequences are SGHRS and YFSETQ. The CDR3 extends over 15 amino acids. V lost 0 bases, J lost 10 bases, and 14 bases lay in between. The CDR3 reads CASSLDTGTSSPLHF. The CDR3 DNA reads as TGCGCCAGCAGCTTGGATACAGGAACTAGCTCACCCCTCCACTTT.

This clonotype has more than one count but fewer than ten. The chain is built from TRBV20-1 and TRBJ2-3, with a possible D match to TRBD2 (6 bases). The CDR3 runs 16 residues. V was clipped by 5 bases and J by 1 base, with 19 bases between them. Per germline, CDR1 DFQATT and CDR2 SNEGSKA (reference sequence). The CDR3 nucleotides are TGCAGTGCTCCTAATACGGCGGGGCCTGGCACAGATACGCAGTATTTT. The encoded protein is CSAPNTAGPGTDTQYF.

V usage is TRBV6-4 and J usage is TRBJ2-7; 11 bases fit TRBD2. The CDR3 has 16 amino acids. V shed 1 base and J 2 bases; nucleotides not matched to a gene: 4. The germline V gene encodes CDR1 MRHNA and CDR2 SNTAGT. The CDR3: CASSDFVTSGTYEQYF. Written as DNA, the CDR3 is TGTGCCAGCAGTGACTTTGTGACTAGCGGGACCTACGAGCAGTACTTC.

CDR3 DNA: TGTGCCAGCAGGGAGGACAGGGGCGGGAGCGGGGAGCTGTTTTTT. Protein sequence: CASREDRGGSGELFF. The chain carries TRBV27 and TRBJ2-2, with TRBD1 identical over 9 bases. This CDR3 is 15 amino acids long. The V gene's germline CDR1 is MNHEY and CDR2 SMNVEV (reference sequence). Trimming removed 6 bases from V and 7 bases from J; junction bases left unmatched: 9.

The V call is TRBV28, the J call TRBJ2-1; weak D call: TRBD2 (6 bases). The germline CDR1 and CDR2 sequences are MDHEN and SYDVKM. The CDR3 is 15 residues long. V was trimmed by 6 bases and J by 6 bases, leaving 18 bases between them. CDR3 bases: TGTGCCAGCAGCGGACTGGGGGGAGGCCCCAATGAGCAGTTCTTC. This gives the protein CASSGLGGGPNEQFF.

The V and J genes are TRBV27 and TRBJ2-1; no clear D gene. The CDR3 runs to 13 residues. The V gene lost 5 bases and the J gene lost 6 bases, with 11 bases spanning the gap. Germline loops: CDR1 MNHEY, CDR2 SMNVEV (reference sequence). This chain's CDR3 is CASSTPISNEQFF. CDR3 in DNA: TGTGCCAGCAGTACCCCCATTTCCAATGAGCAGTTCTTC.

The chain links TRBV6-2 or TRBV6-3 to TRBJ2-7, with D hard to call. V lost 2 bases and J lost 2, with 13 bases in between. Per germline, CDR1 MNHEY and CDR2 SVGEGT. The CDR3 covers 15 residues. The CDR3 nucleotides are TGTGCCAGCAGTTACATAAGGACCCAACCCTACGAGCAGTACTTC. This codes for CASSYIRTQPYEQYF.

The chain couples TRBV2 to TRBJ2-5, with TRBD2 identical over 13 bases. Germline V gene data show CDR1 as SNHLY and CDR2 as FYNNEI. The CDR3 runs 15 residues. V shed 10 bases and J 4 bases; nucleotides not matched to a gene: 9. CDR3 protein: CAIRTSGSGGETQYF. The CDR3 coding sequence is TGTGCCATCCGGACTAGCGGGAGTGGGGGAGAGACCCAGTACTTC.

This clonotype was seen more than once but under ten times. The rearrangement uses TRBV7-9 and TRBJ2-7, with TRBD1 matching over 7 bases. This CDR3 region has 15 residues. V lost 5 bases, J lost 2 bases, and 9 bases stayed unmatched. Germline values: CDR1 SEHNR, CDR2 FQNEAQ (reference sequence). Here the CDR3 reads CASSRKQGHPYEQYF. The DNA of the CDR3 is TGTGCCAGCAGCCGCAAACAGGGGCACCCCTACGAGCAGTACTTC.

This chain connects TRBV4-1 to TRBJ2-2, with 7 positions matching TRBD2. V was clipped by 3 bases and J by 2 bases; unmatched bases: 6. CDR1 MGHRA and CDR2 YSYEKL come from the germline V gene. The CDR3 has 16 amino acids. The DNA of the CDR3 is TGCGCCAGCAGCCAGGAAGCGGGGCCAAACACCGGGGAGCTGTTTTTT. Protein product: CASSQEAGPNTGELFF.

This clonotype was seen a handful of times. This chain joins TRBV7-9 and TRBJ2-3; the D gene is possibly TRBD1 (6 bases). V lost 3 bases and J lost 0, with 10 bases in between. CDR1 SEHNR and CDR2 FQNEAQ come from the germline V gene (reference sequence). CDR3 size: 15 residues. The CDR3 here is CASSFGQPSTDTQYF. The CDR3 coding sequence is TGTGCCAGCAGCTTCGGACAGCCTAGCACAGATACGCAGTATTTT.

The chain carries TRBV19 and TRBJ1-5; D remains ambiguous. This CDR3 has 15 residues. Trimming took off 7 bases at V and 1 base at J, with 14 bases between the two ends. Germline V gene lookup returns CDR1 LNHDA and CDR2 SQIVND (reference sequence). Written as DNA, the CDR3 is TGTGCCAGTAACAGAGATTTTTCGAGCAATCAGCCCCAGCATTTT. The encoded protein is CASNRDFSSNQPQHF.

The chain uses TRBV20-1 and TRBJ2-3, with D tentatively TRBD1 (6 bases). Trimming left V 4 bases short and J 0 bases short, with 11 bases between. The CDR3 spans 14 residues. Germline V gene lookup returns CDR1 DFQATT and CDR2 SNEGSKA (reference sequence). CDR3 amino acids: CSATVDSSTDTQYF. In DNA form, the CDR3 reads TGCAGTGCTACAGTGGACAGTAGCACAGATACGCAGTATTTT.

The chain links TRBV12-3 or TRBV12-4 to TRBJ2-5; a possible D gene is TRBD2 (6 bases). V lost 1 base, J lost 0 bases, and 12 bases lay in between. CDR3 length equals 16 residues. The CDR3 loop is CASSLGAGFYQETQYF. The CDR3 DNA is TGTGCCAGCAGTTTAGGAGCGGGCTTCTACCAAGAGACCCAGTACTTC.

V usage is TRBV5-1 and J usage is TRBJ2-4; no clear D. Deletions cut 2 bases from V and 3 bases from J, with 9 bases between. Per germline, CDR1 SGHRS and CDR2 YFSETQ. The CDR3 has 14 amino acids. CDR3 protein: CASSFQRGKNIQYF. DNA of the CDR3: TGCGCCAGCAGCTTCCAACGAGGCAAAAACATTCAGTACTTC. The entire variable domain, with the rest obtained from reference TRBV5-1 and TRBJ2-4, is as follows: KAGVTQTPRYLIKTRGQQVTLSCSPISGHRSVSWYQQTPGQGLQFLFEYFSETQRNKGNFPGRFSGRQFSNSRSEMNVSTLELGDSALYLCASSFQRGKNIQYFGAGTRLSVL.

The chain combines TRBV28 with TRBJ1-1; D is uncertain. CDR3 size: 13 residues. With 6 bases removed from V and 4 bases from J, the gap between germline ends came to 12 bases. Germline CDR1 reads MDHEN; CDR2 reads SYDVKM. The CDR3 DNA reads TGTGCCAGCAGCGTACTAGGGTTCACTGAAGCTTTCTTT. Its translation is CASSVLGFTEAFF.

This clonotype was seen a handful of times. The rearrangement joins TRBV7-3 to TRBJ2-1; the D is unclear. The germline V gene encodes CDR1 SGHTA and CDR2 FQGTGA. This CDR3 is 15 amino acids long. The V gene lost 2 bases and the J gene lost 0 bases, with 8 bases spanning the gap. CDR3 in amino acids: CASSLSSVSYNEQFF. CDR3 DNA: TGTGCCAGCAGCTTATCAAGCGTCTCCTACAATGAGCAGTTCTTC.

The rearrangement joins TRBV2 to TRBJ1-2; no definite D call. CDR3 length: 10 amino acids. Germline CDR1 reads SNHLY; CDR2 reads FYNNEI. Trimming removed 4 bases from V and 7 bases from J, with 4 bases in between. The CDR3 DNA follows: TGTGCCAGCAGTGGACCTGGCTACACCTTC. Protein sequence: CASSGPGYTF.

The V call is TRBV28, the J call TRBJ1-6; 10 positions match TRBD1. The V segment lost 6 bases and the J segment 8 bases; nucleotides outside the gene matches: 4. CDR1 is MDHEN, CDR2 SYDVKM, per germline. The CDR3 totals 14 residues. The CDR3 DNA follows: TGTGCCAGCAGGACAGGGGGCGCGGATTCACCCCTCCACTTT. It encodes CASRTGGADSPLHF.

The J gene is TRBJ1-1, the V gene TRBV6-1; 7 positions match TRBD1. This CDR3 spans 14 amino acids. Germline V gives CDR1 MNHNS, CDR2 SASEGT. J was trimmed by 4 bases and V by 4 bases; bases with no gene match: 6. CDR3 in amino acids: CASSGRQGGTEAFF. Written as DNA, the CDR3 is TGTGCCAGCAGTGGTCGACAGGGTGGCACTGAAGCTTTCTTT.

With regard to this clonotype: Its ends do not fully match the called genes, so a read error is possible. The V gene is TRBV27, the J gene TRBJ2-7, with 12 bases lining up with TRBD2. The CDR3 loop spans 15 amino acids. CDR1 and CDR2 (germline): MNHEY, SMNVEV (reference sequence). The CDR3 protein is CAGSLGLAGPSEQYF. CDR3 bases: TGTGCCGGCAGTCTCGGACTAGCGGGACCCTCCGAGCAGTACTTC.

CDR3 region: CASSSTDTSSRSSYNSPLHF. The CDR3, as DNA: TGTGCCAGCAGTTCGACGGACACCTCATCTCGGAGCTCCTATAATTCACCCCTCCACTTT. The V and J genes are TRBV6-5 and TRBJ1-6; D possibly corresponds to TRBD1 (5 bases). V was cut by 4 bases and J by 0 bases, with 22 bases left in between. CDR3 length equals 20 residues. Germline V gene lookup returns CDR1 MNHEY and CDR2 SVGAGI.